Listed below are T cell receptor beta chains from one sample, sequenced in a study of blood T cells in healthy people across ages. TCRdb re-called the 5' RACE reads through MiXCR, storing one row per CDR3 protein. The sample lists about 1.6 million distinct CDR3 sequences, about 31% occurring once. The sequenced material came from blood. The source is a woman under 40 in good health. The CDR3 runs from the conserved cysteine through the conserved F or W. The D gene is left open where the match is weak. Rows may omit the clone size; those that give it use once, few, many or a size class.

>TRBJ1-5|NA|TRBV5-6|TRBD1
TGTGCCAGCAGCATACAGGGGGCCGGGCCCCAGCATTTT
CASSIQGAGPQHF
>TRBJ2-7|NA|TRBV2|TRBD2
TGTGCCAGCAGTGACGAGCGGGGGGCCATAACCTACGAGCAGTACTTC
CASSDERGAITYEQYF
>TRBJ1-1|NA|TRBV20-1|NA
TGCAGTGCTAGTAGGGGCCGCGGCACTGAAGCTTTCTTT
CSASRGRGTEAFF
>TRBJ2-1|few|TRBV20-1|NA
TGCAGTGCTATTAACAGATACAATGAGCAGTTCTTC
CSAINRYNEQFF
>TRBJ2-7|many|TRBV29-1|NA
TGCAGCGTTGCGACAGGCCGGTCCTACGAGCAGTACTTC
CSVATGRSYEQYF
>TRBJ2-7|NA|TRBV12-3/TRBV12-4|NA
TGTGCCAGCTTGGGACTTTCCTACGAGCAGTACTTC
CASLGLSYEQYF
>TRBJ2-7|few|TRBV10-1|NA
TGCGCCAGCAGTGACATCCCCGGGTCCGGCGAGCAGTACTTC
CASSDIPGSGEQYF
>TRBJ2-1|NA|TRBV10-2|NA
TGCGCCAGCAGCCACGACCTGACAGGAGAGCAGTTCTTC
CASSHDLTGEQFF
>TRBJ1-4|NA|TRBV7-9|NA
TGTGCCAGCAGCCTACTGACGCCCGGAGGTGAAAAACTGTTTTTT
CASSLLTPGGEKLFF
>TRBJ2-7|NA|TRBV7-2|NA
TGTGCCAGCGCCTCGTACGAGCAGTACTTC
CASASYEQYF
>TRBJ2-3|many|TRBV3-1|TRBD2
TGTGCCAGCTCACAGCGGGGGGGCACAGATACGCAGTATTTT
CASSQRGGTDTQYF
>TRBJ2-1|NA|TRBV2|TRBD1
TGTGCCAGCAGTGCAGGAGGACAGGGGGTAAGGAATGAGCAGTTCTTC
CASSAGGQGVRNEQFF
>TRBJ2-1|few|TRBV12-3/TRBV12-4|NA
TGTGCCAGCAGTTTCGGGACGGCGACCTACGAGCAGTTCTTC
CASSFGTATYEQFF
>TRBJ2-1|few|TRBV20-1|TRBD2
TGCAGTGCCAACCTCCTGAGTAGCGGGACCCGCAATGAGCAGTTCTTC
CSANLLSSGTRNEQFF
>TRBJ2-1|NA|TRBV27|TRBD2
TGTGCCAGCACAAAAGGGACTAGCGGGGGAAATGAGCAGTTCTTC
CASTKGTSGGNEQFF
>TRBJ2-7|NA|TRBV21-1|NA
TGTGCCAGCAGCAAAGCTTGTAGCGGGAGGAGCTCCTACGAGCAGTACTTC
CASSKACSGRSSYEQYF
>TRBJ1-1|NA|TRBV3-1|NA
TGTGCCAGCAGCCAAGATCAATCGGGTGGGGGGAACACTGAAGCTTTCTTT
CASSQDQSGGGNTEAFF
>TRBJ2-7|NA|TRBV2|NA
TGTGCCAGCGGTAAATTAGAAGGCTACGAGCAGTACTTC
CASGKLEGYEQYF
>TRBJ1-2|NA|TRBV6-6|NA
TGTGCCAGCAGTTACTCGACGAGCAGGGGATATGGCTACACCTTC
CASSYSTSRGYGYTF
>TRBJ2-3|NA|TRBV15|NA
TGTGCCACCAGCCCAAGCGGAAACACAGATACGCAGTATTTT
CATSPSGNTDTQYF
>TRBJ1-1|NA|TRBV12-3/TRBV12-4|NA
TGTGCCAGCAGTTTGACAGTTGAAGCTTTCTTT
CASSLTVEAFF
>TRBJ2-3|few|TRBV18|TRBD2
TGTGCCAGCTCACCCCGCAGCGGGGGGGCCGTAGATACGCAGTATTTT
CASSPRSGGAVDTQYF
>TRBJ2-1|few|TRBV7-6|NA
TGTGCCAGCAGCTTATGGGCGTCCGAACTCTACAATGAGCAGTTCTTC
CASSLWASELYNEQFF
>TRBJ2-3|few|TRBV7-3|TRBD2
TGTGCCAGCAGCTTACTAGCGGGAGCGCAAGATACGCAGTATTTT
CASSLLAGAQDTQYF
>TRBJ2-1|few|TRBV6-1|TRBD1
TGTGCCAGCACCGGACAGGTCTTCGGTGAGCAGTTCTTC
CASTGQVFGEQFF
>TRBJ2-3|NA|TRBV5-1|NA
TGCGCCAGCAGCTTAGTTTGGAGTCCGACAGATACGCAGTATTTT
CASSLVWSPTDTQYF
>TRBJ1-2|NA|TRBV29-1|TRBD1
TGCAGCGGCACGACAGGGTATGGCTACACCTTC
CSGTTGYGYTF
>TRBJ2-3|many|TRBV7-3|NA
TGTGCCAGCAGCGCCGAGGGAGATACGCAGTATTTT
CASSAEGDTQYF
>TRBJ1-1|NA|TRBV27|NA
TGTGCCAGCAGTTTTATTGGGGGGGAAACTGAAGCTTTCTTT
CASSFIGGETEAFF
>TRBJ2-5|few|TRBV20-1|TRBD2
TGCAGTGCCGTAACAGGGACTAGCGGGAGGACGGAGACCCAGTACTTC
CSAVTGTSGRTETQYF
>TRBJ1-2|NA|TRBV7-6|NA
TGTGCCAGCAGCTTACTAAGGGGAGGAGACAATGGCTACACCTTC
CASSLLRGGDNGYTF
>TRBJ2-5|NA|TRBV9|NA
TGTGCCAGCAGCGTTAGGGGGGGCTTCGAGGAGACCCAGTACTTC
CASSVRGGFEETQYF
>TRBJ2-1|many|TRBV10-3|NA
TGTGCCATCACCAAGGCCGGCGGCAATGAGCAGTTCTTC
CAITKAGGNEQFF